The 20 T cell receptor beta chains below come from one sample, sequenced in a study of blood T cell repertoires in COVID-19. The table came from immunoSEQ multiplex PCR; TCRdb's copy has only in-frame clones and leaves some out. The sample lists roughly 670,000 clones; about 90% were seen once. The source material was peripheral blood. The receptor set was obtained from a woman aged 18-29 years with acute or convalescent COVID-19.

DNA for the CDR3: TGTGCCAGCAGCTTGGAGACTAGCGGGGGGAATGAGCAGTTCTTC. It translates to CASSLETSGGNEQFF. V and J are TRBV5-4 and TRBJ2-1; 13 bases agree with TRBD2. CDR1 and CDR2 (germline): SGHNT, YYREEE (reference sequence). After removal of 0 bases from V and 7 bases from J, the junction contained 1 base not matched to a gene. There are 15 residues in the CDR3. The full variable domain, rest sourced from reference TRBV5-4 and TRBJ2-1, is ETGVTQSPTHLIKTRGQQVTLRCSSQSGHNTVSWYQQALGQGPQFIFQYYREEENGRGNFPPRFSGLQFPNYSSELNVNALELDDSALYLCASSLETSGGNEQFFGPGTRLTVL.

The chain links TRBV3-1 (or the pseudogene TRBV3-2) to TRBJ1-1, with D hard to call. V lost 0 bases to trimming and J lost 5 bases, with 16 bases between them. The CDR3 has 16 residues. Per germline, CDR1 LGHDT and CDR2 YNNKEL (reference sequence). The chain's CDR3 is CASSQDWSGAPTEAFF. In nucleotides, the CDR3 is TGTGCCAGCAGCCAAGATTGGAGTGGCGCCCCTACTGAAGCTTTCTTT.

The rearrangement links TRBV19 to TRBJ1-5; D is possibly TRBD1 (6 bases). The CDR3 sequence is 15 residues long. Germline V gives CDR1 LNHDA, CDR2 SQIVND (reference sequence). With 9 bases removed from V and 2 bases from J, the gap between germline ends came to 17 bases. DNA for the CDR3: TGTGCCAGCCTAAGCACAGGGTGGGGCAATCAGCCCCAGCATTTT. It is translated as CASLSTGWGNQPQHF.

The chain carries TRBV29-1 and TRBJ2-5; D gene ambiguous. Between the trimmed V and J ends, which lost 3 bases and 1 base, there was a span of 9 bases. This CDR3 contains 13 residues. Germline CDR1 is SQVTM and CDR2 is ANQGSEA. CDR3 in DNA: TGCAGCGTTGATTTGGCCTTCCAAGAGACCCAGTACTTC. Amino acid sequence: CSVDLAFQETQYF.

The chain links TRBV19 to TRBJ2-7; 10 nucleotides line up with TRBD1. J gave up 7 bases and V 3 bases, and 12 bases lay outside the gene matches. The CDR3 consists of 16 residues. The germline V gene encodes CDR1 LNHDA and CDR2 SQIVND (reference sequence). The CDR3 nucleotides are TGTGCCAGTAGTATCCCTCTCCGACAGGGGGCGGGTGAGCAGTACTTC. Its translation: CASSIPLRQGAGEQYF.

The chain is built from TRBV7-9 and TRBJ2-1, with D unresolved. The CDR3 extends over 17 amino acids. Germline V gene sequence: CDR1 SEHNR, CDR2 FQNEAQ (reference sequence). V was clipped by 5 bases and J by 0 bases, with 17 bases between them. The CDR3 nucleotides are TGTGCCAGCAGCCCGCCCTGGCATTCAAGCTCCTACAATGAGCAGTTCTTC. As protein: CASSPPWHSSSYNEQFF.

This rearrangement joins TRBV27 to TRBJ2-1; 10 nucleotides line up with TRBD1. Germline CDR1 is MNHEY and CDR2 is SMNVEV (reference sequence). The length of the CDR3 is 15 residues. The V and J ends lost 5 bases and 2 bases, in that order; junction bases with no gene match: 3. The CDR3 bases are TGTGCCAGCAGTACCGGGACAGGGGCCTACAATGAGCAGTTCTTC. Residues: CASSTGTGAYNEQFF.

In the case of this clone: The same CDR3 also results from other DNA sequences found in this sample. J is TRBJ1-2 and V is TRBV5-1; D gene unclear. Germline V gives CDR1 SGHRS, CDR2 YFSETQ. The CDR3 runs to 13 residues. V was clipped by 1 base and J by 2 bases, with 6 bases between them. CDR3 region: CASSLRVNYGYTF. The CDR3 bases are TGCGCCAGCAGCTTGCGTGTCAACTATGGCTACACCTTC.

This chain uses TRBV5-1 with TRBJ1-2, with 7 positions matching TRBD1. J lost 5 bases, V lost 0 bases, and 7 bases had no gene match. The V gene's germline CDR1 is SGHRS and CDR2 YFSETQ. The CDR3 length is 15 residues. The CDR3 loop reads CASSLVGDRVYGYTF. CDR3 bases: TGCGCCAGCAGCTTGGTTGGTGACAGGGTATATGGCTACACCTTC.

The chain recombines TRBV6-5 with TRBJ1-2; 8 bases are shared with TRBD1. With V trimmed by 6 bases and J by 8 bases, 11 bases remained unmatched. This CDR3 is 14 amino acids long. Germline assignment: CDR1 MNHEY and CDR2 SVGAGI. The CDR3, as DNA: TGTGCCAGCAGGTCCGGGACAGGCCTCGGAGGCTACACCTTC. Protein product: CASRSGTGLGGYTF.

The V call is TRBV5-5, the J call TRBJ2-1; the D is unclear. The CDR3 loop spans 14 amino acids. V dropped 0 bases and J dropped 0 bases, with 4 bases sitting between them. CDR1 SGHKS and CDR2 YYEKEE come from the germline V gene (reference sequence). The CDR3 region has the DNA TGTGCCAGCAGCTTGGATAGCTCCTACAATGAGCAGTTCTTC. It yields the protein CASSLDSSYNEQFF.

The chain carries TRBV20-1 and TRBJ1-5; D possibly corresponds to TRBD1 (5 bases). The germline V gene encodes CDR1 DFQATT and CDR2 SNEGSKA (reference sequence). The CDR3 contains 12 residues. The V end lost 3 bases, the J end lost 11 bases, and 14 bases lay between the germline ends. CDR3 sequence: CSASAGDETQHF. The CDR3 coding sequence is TGCAGTGCTAGTGCGGGGGATGAGACCCAGCATTTT.

The chain has TRBV7-9 and TRBJ1-2, with TRBD1 identical over 8 bases. Germline assignment: CDR1 SEHNR and CDR2 FQNEAQ (reference sequence). This CDR3 comprises 15 residues. V trimming: 3 bases; J trimming: 1 base; junction bases outside the gene matches: 4. This CDR3 is CASSFTGGGNYGYTF. The CDR3 DNA sequence: TGTGCCAGCAGCTTTACAGGGGGAGGTAACTATGGCTACACCTTC.

The chain combines TRBV19 with TRBJ1-2; 8 positions agree with TRBD1. This CDR3 is 14 amino acids long. The germline gives CDR1 LNHDA, CDR2 SQIVND (reference sequence). V gave up 4 bases and J gave up 4 bases; unmatched junction bases: 5. The DNA for the CDR3 is TGTGCCAGTAGTACCGGACAGGGACTCTATGGCTACACCTTC. Its protein product is CASSTGQGLYGYTF.

This clone was seen a handful of times. Distinct nucleotide sequences in the sample also encode this CDR3. The rearrangement uses TRBV28 and TRBJ1-3; 7 bases are a match to TRBD1. V was pared by 3 bases and J by 8 bases, with 13 bases of the junction left unmatched. The CDR3 runs to 16 residues. Germline V lookup: CDR1 MDHEN, CDR2 SYDVKM. The CDR3 is CASSFRQGGGGDTIYF. The CDR3 bases are TGTGCCAGCAGTTTCCGGCAGGGGGGAGGTGGGGACACCATATATTTT.

The V call is TRBV5-1, the J call TRBJ1-2; a possible D gene is TRBD1 (5 bases). The germline gives CDR1 SGHRS, CDR2 YFSETQ. The germline V and J ends were trimmed by 0 bases and 8 bases, with 20 bases remaining between them. The CDR3 spans 16 residues. The CDR3 here is CASSLGGRGGLGGYTF. The DNA of the CDR3 is TGCGCCAGCAGCTTGGGTGGAAGGGGAGGATTAGGAGGCTACACCTTC.

The V and J genes are TRBV6-2 or TRBV6-3 and TRBJ1-2, with a possible D match to TRBD1 (6 bases). V lost 2 bases to trimming and J lost 4 bases, with 11 bases between them. Germline V gene lookup returns CDR1 MNHEY and CDR2 SVGEGT. The CDR3 has 14 amino acids. The CDR3 spells CASSYQDSSYGYTF. The CDR3 nucleotides are TGTGCCAGCAGTTACCAGGACAGTTCCTATGGCTACACCTTC.

In the case of this clone: Other DNA sequences in this sample translate to the same CDR3. The gene calls are TRBV12-3 or TRBV12-4 and TRBJ2-7, with 7 bases that match TRBD1. J was trimmed by 7 bases and V by 5 bases; bases with no gene match: 5. This CDR3 region has 12 residues. CDR3 loop: CASSPGGGEQYF. CDR3 coding DNA: TGTGCCAGCAGTCCAGGGGGTGGGGAGCAGTACTTC.

The V call is TRBV11-2, the J call TRBJ2-5, with D tentatively TRBD1 (6 bases). The germline V and J ends were trimmed by 1 base and 0 bases, with 9 bases remaining between them. CDR3 length: 15 amino acids. Germline CDR1 SGHAT, CDR2 FQNNGV. As DNA, the CDR3 is TGTGCCAGCAGCTTAGGGGCAGGGGACCAAGAGACCCAGTACTTC. It yields the protein CASSLGAGDQETQYF.

This clone was counted once. This sequence joins TRBV30 and TRBJ1-2; a possible D gene is TRBD1 (5 bases). V dropped 0 bases and J dropped 4 bases, with 9 bases sitting between them. The CDR3 is made up of 13 amino acids. CDR1 and CDR2 (germline): GTSNPN, SVGIG (reference sequence). The CDR3 DNA reads TGTGCCTGGAGTGTCGGGGGGATCTATGGCTACACCTTC. Translated: CAWSVGGIYGYTF.